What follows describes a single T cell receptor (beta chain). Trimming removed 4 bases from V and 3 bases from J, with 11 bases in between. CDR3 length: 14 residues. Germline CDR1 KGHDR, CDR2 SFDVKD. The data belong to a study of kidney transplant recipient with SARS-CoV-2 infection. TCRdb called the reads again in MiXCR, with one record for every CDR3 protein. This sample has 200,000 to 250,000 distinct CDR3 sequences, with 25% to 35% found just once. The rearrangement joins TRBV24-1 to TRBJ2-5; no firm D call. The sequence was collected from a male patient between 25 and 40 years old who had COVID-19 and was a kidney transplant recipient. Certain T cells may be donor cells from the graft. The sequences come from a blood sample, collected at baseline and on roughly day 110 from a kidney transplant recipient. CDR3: CATSERSVKETQYF. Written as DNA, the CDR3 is TGTGCCACCAGTGAACGCAGTGTTAAAGAGACCCAGTACTTC.